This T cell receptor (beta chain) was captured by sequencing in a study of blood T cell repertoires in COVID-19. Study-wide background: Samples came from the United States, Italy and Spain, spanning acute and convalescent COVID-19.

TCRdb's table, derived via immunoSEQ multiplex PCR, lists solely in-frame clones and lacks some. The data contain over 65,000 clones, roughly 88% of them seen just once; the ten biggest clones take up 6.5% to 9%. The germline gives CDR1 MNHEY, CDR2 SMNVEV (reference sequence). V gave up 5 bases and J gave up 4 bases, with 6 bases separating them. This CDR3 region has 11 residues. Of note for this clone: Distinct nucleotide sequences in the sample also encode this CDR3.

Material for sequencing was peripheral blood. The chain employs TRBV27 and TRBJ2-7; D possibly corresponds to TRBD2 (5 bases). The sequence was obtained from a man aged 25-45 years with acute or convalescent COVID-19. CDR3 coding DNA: TGTGCCAGCAGTCGAGGGTACGAGCAGTACTTC. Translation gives CASSRGYEQYF.